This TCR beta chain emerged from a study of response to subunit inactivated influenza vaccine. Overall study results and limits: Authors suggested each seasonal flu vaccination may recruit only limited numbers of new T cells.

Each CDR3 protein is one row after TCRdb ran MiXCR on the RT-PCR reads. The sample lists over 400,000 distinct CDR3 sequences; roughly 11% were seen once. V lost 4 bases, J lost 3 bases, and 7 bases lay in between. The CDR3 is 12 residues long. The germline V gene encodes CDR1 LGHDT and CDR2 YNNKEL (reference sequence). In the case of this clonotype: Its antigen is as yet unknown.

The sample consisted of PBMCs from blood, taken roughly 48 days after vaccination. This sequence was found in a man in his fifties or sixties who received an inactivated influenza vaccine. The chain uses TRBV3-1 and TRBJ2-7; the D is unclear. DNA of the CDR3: TGTGCCAGCAGCCGTTTAGACTACGAGCAGTACTTC. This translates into CASSRLDYEQYF.